The sequence of this T cell receptor (beta chain) was determined in a study of Ad26.COV2.S vaccination and SARS-CoV-2 variants. Study-wide points: Reportedly, after vaccination the spike-specific CD8+ and CD4+ T cell responses displayed substantial breadth. Measures of TCR breadth and depth may have fallen short of total T cell responses. Those who received the vaccine showed greater spike-specific TCR breadth than those given placebo.

Treatment given: roughly 20 received Ad26.COV2.S at low or high dose, single or two shots; several received placebo; per-sample allocation not given. The samples were gathered on day 63 after the first injection of vaccine or placebo. SARS-CoV-2 spike from the Wuhan strain was encoded by the vaccine, an Ad26 vector. TCRdb's table, derived via immunoSEQ multiplex PCR, lists solely in-frame clones and lacks some. The sample has some 640,000 clones, 89% seen once. Points on this clone: Its antigen remains unidentified.

The sample was peripheral blood, taken in a trial of Ad26.COV2.S vaccine versus placebo. This clonotype was sampled from a person aged 18-60 years who received the Ad26.COV2.S COVID-19 vaccine or a placebo.

Written as DNA, the CDR3 is TGCAGCGTTGCTTCCGGGACCGGTTGGTCGGAACTGTTTTTT. As protein: CSVASGTGWSELFF. V and J are TRBV29-1 and TRBJ1-4, with D possibly matching TRBD1 (5 bases). Between the trimmed V and J ends, which lost 4 bases and 12 bases, there was a span of 21 bases. The CDR3 contains 14 residues. Germline V gives CDR1 SQVTM, CDR2 ANQGSEA.